This T cell receptor (beta chain) derives from a study of graft-versus-host responses after intestinal transplantation. Repertoires were generated with immunoSEQ multiplex PCR, while TCRdb's copy carries only in-frame clones and drops some. This table has approximately 90,000 clones, roughly nine tenths appearing once. Study-level findings and limits: High graft-versus-host to host-versus-graft T cell clonal ratios marked allografts of patients with graft-donor macrochimerism.

Notes on this clone: Antigen unknown.

Germline CDR1 is SGHTA and CDR2 is FQGTGA. Trimming stripped 4 bases from V and 6 bases from J, with 16 bases between. This CDR3 has 15 amino acids. This chain uses TRBV7-3 with TRBJ2-1; D is uncertain. This receptor was identified in a human donor who was the organ donor for an intestinal transplant. The sample was unstimulated CD4+ T cells sorted from spleen or lymph node cells, taken before transplant. The CDR3 sequence is CASSSTRRPFNEQFF. The CDR3 DNA sequence: TGTGCCAGCAGCTCGACAAGGCGCCCTTTCAATGAGCAGTTCTTC.